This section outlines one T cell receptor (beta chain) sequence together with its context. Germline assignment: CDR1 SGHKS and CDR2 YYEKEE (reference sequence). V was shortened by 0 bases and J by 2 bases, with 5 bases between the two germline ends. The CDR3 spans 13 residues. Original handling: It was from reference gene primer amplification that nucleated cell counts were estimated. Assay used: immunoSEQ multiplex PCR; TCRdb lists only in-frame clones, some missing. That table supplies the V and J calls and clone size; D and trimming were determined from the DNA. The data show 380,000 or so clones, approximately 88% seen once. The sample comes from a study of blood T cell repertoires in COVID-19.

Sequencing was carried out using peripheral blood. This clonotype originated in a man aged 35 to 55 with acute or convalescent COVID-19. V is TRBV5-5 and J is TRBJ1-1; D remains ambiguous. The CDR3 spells CASSLALNTEAFF. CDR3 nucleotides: TGTGCCAGCAGCTTGGCTCTTAACACTGAAGCTTTCTTT.